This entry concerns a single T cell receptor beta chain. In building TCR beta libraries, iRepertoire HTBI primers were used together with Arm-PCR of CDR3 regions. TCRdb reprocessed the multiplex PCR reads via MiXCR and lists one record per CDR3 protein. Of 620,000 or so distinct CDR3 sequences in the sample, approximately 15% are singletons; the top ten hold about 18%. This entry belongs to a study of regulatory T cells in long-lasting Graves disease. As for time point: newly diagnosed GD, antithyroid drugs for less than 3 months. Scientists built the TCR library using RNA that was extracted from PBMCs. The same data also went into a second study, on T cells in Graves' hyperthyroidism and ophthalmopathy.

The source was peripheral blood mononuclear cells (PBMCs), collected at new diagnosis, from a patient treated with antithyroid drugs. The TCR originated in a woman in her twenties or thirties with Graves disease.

The CDR3 coding sequence is TGTGCCAACGGACAGGGGGCTAACTATGGCTACACCTTC. Its protein product is CANGQGANYGYTF. V usage is TRBV6-1 and J usage is TRBJ1-2; TRBD1 matches 10 bases. The germline V gene has CDR1 MNHNS and CDR2 SASEGT. The CDR3 length is 13 residues. Trimming took 10 bases from V and 0 from J; bases not matched to a gene: 2.